The 28 T cell receptor beta chains in this list originate from one sample, sequenced in a study of Graves' ophthalmopathy and Graves' hyperthyroidism. RNA transcripts were the template, and TCR beta CDR3 regions were amplified from them. In the first round, RT-PCR was carried out with HTBI primers, and a multiplex PCR formed the second round. MiXCR was run by TCRdb on the multiplex PCR reads, yielding one entry per CDR3 protein. The sample has fewer than 600,000 distinct CDR3 sequences, about an eighth seen once; the top ten hold over 8%. Sequencing was done on a sample of blood. The receptors originated from a woman aged 25 to 39 with Graves' ophthalmopathy.

Worth noting for this clonotype: One end of the junction does not line up with germline, which may come from a read error. The rearrangement links TRBV30 to TRBJ2-4, with D possibly matching TRBD2 (6 bases). The CDR3 is 13 amino acids. Germline lookup yields CDR1 GTSNPN and CDR2 SVGIG (reference sequence). The chain's CDR3 is CAWGGIDGGIKYF. The CDR3 nucleotides are TGTGCCTGGGGGGGGATAGATGGCGGCATTAAGTACTTC.

This clonotype was detected a few times. The chain recombines TRBV3-1 with TRBJ1-1, with D possibly being TRBD1 (6 bases). V was cut by 4 bases and J by 0 bases, with 21 bases left in between. CDR1 and CDR2 (germline): LGHDT, YNNKEL (reference sequence). The length of the CDR3 is 18 residues. Here the CDR3 DNA reads TGTGCCAGCAGCCCTCGAGCCTCGGGGGCCGACATGAACACTGAAGCTTTCTTT. Its translation is CASSPRASGADMNTEAFF.

CDR3 residues: CSVAGVYYGYTF. In nucleotides, the CDR3 is TGCAGCGTTGCGGGAGTATACTATGGCTACACCTTC. The V call is TRBV29-1, the J call TRBJ1-2, with no clear D. The CDR3 loop spans 12 amino acids. V shed 4 bases and J shed 3 bases, with 9 bases lying between them. Germline lookup yields CDR1 SQVTM and CDR2 ANQGSEA.

This clonotype was observed a handful of times. The rearrangement links TRBV20-1 to TRBJ2-7, with 8 bases lining up with TRBD1. Germline CDR1 reads DFQATT; CDR2 reads SNEGSKA (reference sequence). With 6 bases clipped from V and 3 bases from J, the junction kept 7 bases outside the gene matches. The CDR3 totals 13 residues. The CDR3 sequence is CSATGQGIYEQYF. DNA of the CDR3: TGCAGTGCCACAGGACAGGGAATCTACGAGCAGTACTTC.

This clonotype occurred many times. The chain is built from TRBV27 and TRBJ2-2; D is perhaps TRBD1 (6 bases). Germline CDR1 reads MNHEY; CDR2 reads SMNVEV (reference sequence). V was trimmed by 5 bases and J by 5 bases, leaving 12 bases between them. The CDR3 runs to 14 residues. The chain's CDR3 is CASSILTGTGELFF. DNA for the CDR3: TGTGCCAGCAGTATTTTGACAGGAACCGGGGAGCTGTTTTTT.

There are many counts of this clonotype. This chain links TRBV28 with TRBJ1-2, with 7 positions matching TRBD1. The germline V gene has CDR1 MDHEN and CDR2 SYDVKM. J lost 5 bases, V lost 3 bases, and 6 bases had no gene match. The CDR3 runs to 14 residues. The CDR3 here is CASSFTGASYGYTF. CDR3 DNA sequence: TGTGCCAGCAGTTTCACAGGGGCGAGTTATGGCTACACCTTC.

In its sample, this clonotype was seen a few times. V is TRBV12-3 or TRBV12-4 and J is TRBJ2-3; 7 positions match TRBD2. V was pared by 3 bases and J by 6 bases, with 6 bases of the junction left unmatched. This CDR3 comprises 14 residues. CDR3 protein: CASSFTREVDTQYF. The CDR3 nucleotides read TGTGCCAGCAGTTTTACTCGGGAGGTGGATACGCAGTATTTT.

This chain links TRBV30 with TRBJ1-1, with D unresolved. The CDR3 runs to 12 residues. Germline V gene lookup returns CDR1 GTSNPN and CDR2 SVGIG (reference sequence). Trimming shortened V by 2 bases and J by 5 bases, and 9 bases separated the two germline ends. This chain's CDR3 is CAWSSGRTEAFF. CDR3 sequence (DNA): TGTGCCTGGAGTTCGGGGAGGACTGAAGCTTTCTTT.

This clonotype was counted many times. The chain is built from TRBV6-1 and TRBJ2-7; D not certain. Germline V gene sequence: CDR1 MNHNS, CDR2 SASEGT. The CDR3 contains 15 residues. V gave up 1 base and J gave up 3 bases, with 13 bases separating them. The CDR3 bases are TGTGCCAGCAGTGAAGTGCCGGGCCAGATCTACGAGCAGTACTTC. Amino acid sequence: CASSEVPGQIYEQYF.

This clonotype was detected ten times or more. The chain carries TRBV12-3 or TRBV12-4 and TRBJ1-2; D ambiguous. The CDR3 covers 14 residues. The V and J ends lost 3 bases and 3 bases respectively, with 11 bases between them. The CDR3 spells CASSFGEVDYGYTF. The DNA for the CDR3 is TGTGCCAGCAGTTTTGGGGAGGTGGACTATGGCTACACCTTC.

At least ten counts were recorded for this clonotype. The chain uses TRBV20-1 and TRBJ1-1; 7 positions agree with TRBD1. Germline values: CDR1 DFQATT, CDR2 SNEGSKA (reference sequence). The trim removed 3 bases at V and 4 bases at J, leaving 5 bases unmatched. CDR3 length: 13 amino acids. CDR3 bases: TGCAGTGCTAGTGGGACAGTGGGCACTGAAGCTTTCTTT. This codes for CSASGTVGTEAFF.

The sample holds many counts of this clonotype. The genes are TRBV7-2 and TRBJ2-5, with TRBD2 as a possible D gene (7 bases). The CDR3 contains 14 residues. Trimming left V 9 bases short and J 5 bases short, with 19 bases between. Germline CDR1 and CDR2: SGHTA and FQGNSA. In DNA, the CDR3 is TGTGCCAGTCTTCCGTGGGGGGGGGCGGAGACCCAGTACTTC. It codes for CASLPWGGAETQYF. The full variable domain, with the rest looked up from reference TRBV7-2 and TRBJ2-5, is GAGVSQSPSNKVTEKGKDVELRCDPISGHTALYWYRQSLGQGLEFLIYFQGNSAPDKSGLPSDRFSAERTGGSVSTLTIQRTQQEDSAVYLCASLPWGGAETQYFGPGTRLLVL.

This clonotype was picked up a small number of times. The chain is built from TRBV25-1 and TRBJ2-4, with 9 positions matching TRBD2. J gave up 7 bases and V 5 bases, and 9 bases lay outside the gene matches. This CDR3 contains 15 residues. Germline CDR1 MGHDK, CDR2 SYGVNS. CDR3 in DNA: TGTGCCAGCAGTTATAGCGGGGGAAAGGGGAACATTCAGTACTTC. Encoded protein: CASSYSGGKGNIQYF. The variable domain in full, completed from reference TRBV25-1 and TRBJ2-4, reads EADIYQTPRYLVIGTGKKITLECSQTMGHDKMYWYQQDPGMELHLIHYSYGVNSTEKGDLSSESTVSRIRTEHFPLTLESARPSHTSQYLCASSYSGGKGNIQYFGAGTRLSVL.

This clonotype was counted at least ten times. The gene calls are TRBV11-2 and TRBJ2-7; D may be TRBD2 (5 bases). Trimming shortened V by 2 bases and J by 7 bases, and 15 bases separated the two germline ends. This CDR3 spans 14 amino acids. CDR1 and CDR2 (germline): SGHAT, FQNNGV. The CDR3: CASSLNMASGEQYF. The CDR3 coding sequence is TGTGCCAGCAGCTTAAACATGGCCTCGGGGGAGCAGTACTTC. Full variable domain (rest looked up from reference TRBV11-2 and TRBJ2-7): EAGVAQSPRYKIIEKRQSVAFWCNPISGHATLYWYQQILGQGPKLLIQFQNNGVVDDSQLPKDRFSAERLKGVDSTLKIQPAKLEDSAVYLCASSLNMASGEQYFGPGTRLTVT.

The J gene is TRBJ2-5, the V gene TRBV2; D gene unclear. Germline V lookup: CDR1 SNHLY, CDR2 FYNNEI. This CDR3 region has 13 residues. The V end was cut by 7 bases, the J end by 1 base, with 10 bases between. The CDR3 sequence: CASNFESQETQYF. The CDR3, as DNA: TGTGCCAGCAATTTTGAGAGCCAAGAGACCCAGTACTTC.

This clonotype showed up many times. This sequence joins TRBV19 and TRBJ1-5; 9 positions match TRBD1. Germline loops: CDR1 LNHDA, CDR2 SQIVND (reference sequence). Trimming cost V 3 bases and J 2 bases; bases outside gene matches: 5. This CDR3 contains 16 residues. In nucleotides, the CDR3 is TGTGCCAGTAGTATCCGGACAGGGGACGGCAATCAGCCCCAGCATTTT. Translating it yields CASSIRTGDGNQPQHF.

Details on this clonotype: This may stem from a read error, because a much larger clone lies one nucleotide away. This sequence joins TRBV12-3 or TRBV12-4 and TRBJ2-5; 11 positions agree with TRBD2. The J segment lost 5 bases and the V segment lost 7 bases, leaving 9 bases of the junction unmatched. The CDR3 sequence is 15 residues long. The CDR3: CASNAGLAVEETQYF. The CDR3 nucleotides are TGTGCCAGCAACGCGGGACTAGCGGTCGAGGAGACCCAGTACTTC.

V is TRBV15 and J is TRBJ1-1; D may be TRBD1 (5 bases). Germline values: CDR1 LNHNV, CDR2 YYDKDF (reference sequence). This CDR3 spans 12 amino acids. The ends were cut back, 10 bases at V and 3 bases at J, with 12 bases in the middle. The CDR3 loop reads CASKGLDTEAFF. CDR3 nucleotides: TGTGCCAGCAAGGGGCTGGACACTGAAGCTTTCTTT.

This clonotype was seen at least ten times. The rearrangement uses TRBV2 and TRBJ1-2; perhaps TRBD1 as D (5 bases). Germline V gives CDR1 SNHLY, CDR2 FYNNEI. The CDR3 runs 14 residues. The germline V and J ends were trimmed by 11 bases and 5 bases, with 21 bases remaining between them. The CDR3 here is CAGSGLPGGYGYTF. Here the CDR3 DNA reads TGTGCCGGCTCAGGGTTACCGGGAGGGTATGGCTACACCTTC.

This clonotype was recorded at least ten times. The J gene is TRBJ2-7, the V gene TRBV12-3 or TRBV12-4; 11 nucleotides match TRBD1. With V trimmed by 4 bases and J by 3 bases, 2 bases remained unmatched. There are 14 residues in the CDR3. CDR3: CASSYGTGGYEQYF. The DNA of the CDR3 is TGTGCCAGCAGTTACGGGACAGGGGGCTACGAGCAGTACTTC.

This clonotype was picked up many times. The V gene is TRBV11-1, the J gene TRBJ2-7; TRBD1 matches at 9 bases. This CDR3 is 14 amino acids long. V shed 4 bases, J shed 5 bases, and the junction held 6 bases outside the gene matches. CDR1 and CDR2 from the germline V gene are SGHAT and FQDESV (reference sequence). Here the CDR3 DNA reads TGTGCCAGCAGCTCGGACAGGGGACGCAACGAGCAGTACTTC. Translation: CASSSDRGRNEQYF.

This clonotype was seen ten or more times. The chain recombines TRBV28 with TRBJ2-7, with D uncertain. V was cut by 1 base and J by 0 bases, with 4 bases left in between. Per germline, CDR1 MDHEN and CDR2 SYDVKM. The CDR3 is made up of 13 amino acids. CDR3 bases: TGTGCCAGCAGTTTATTCATCTCCTACGAGCAGTACTTC. Translated, it gives CASSLFISYEQYF. Using reference TRBV28 and TRBJ2-7 for the parts outside the CDR3, the full variable domain is DVKVTQSSRYLVKRTGEKVFLECVQDMDHENMFWYRQDPGLGLRLIYFSYDVKMKEKGDIPEGYSVSREKKERFSLILESASTNQTSMYLCASSLFISYEQYFGPGTRLTVT.

For this clonotype: This may come from a read error, since a much larger clone is one base off. The V and J genes are TRBV4-1 and TRBJ1-5; D remains unclear. The germline CDR1 and CDR2 sequences are MGHRA and YSYEKL. The CDR3 runs to 15 residues. The V and J ends lost 2 bases and 4 bases respectively, with 12 bases between them. For the CDR3, the DNA is TGCGCCAGCAGCCAATGGGTTCAGGCGAATCAGCCCCAGCATTTT. As protein: CASSQWVQANQPQHF.

Concerning this clonotype: A much larger clone is a single base away; this may be a read error. The rearrangement uses TRBV4-1 and TRBJ2-2; D is perhaps TRBD1 (6 bases). From germline, CDR1 is MGHRA and CDR2 YSYEKL. There are 18 residues in the CDR3. The CDR3 DNA reads TGCGCCAGCAGCCAAGTAGCAACAGGGCGAAGTGGGACCGGGGAGCTGTTGTTT. It translates to CASSQVATGRSGTGELLF.

The chain joins TRBV2 to TRBJ1-6; no definite D call. Trimming took off 6 bases at V and 6 bases at J, with 6 bases between the two ends. The CDR3 extends over 12 amino acids. Germline-derived CDR1 and CDR2 are SNHLY and FYNNEI. The CDR3 here is CASSAVNSPLHF. In DNA, the CDR3 is TGTGCCAGCAGCGCAGTTAATTCACCCCTCCACTTT.

This clonotype was counted at least ten times. The chain recombines TRBV20-1 with TRBJ1-1; no reliable D call. Germline CDR1 DFQATT, CDR2 SNEGSKA (reference sequence). V dropped 0 bases and J dropped 0 bases, with 11 bases sitting between them. CDR3 length: 15 amino acids. The CDR3 protein is CSAREYWQMNTEAFF. The CDR3 bases are TGCAGTGCTAGAGAGTATTGGCAAATGAACACTGAAGCTTTCTTT.

This clonotype came up many times. The J gene is TRBJ2-7, the V gene TRBV6-1; perhaps D is TRBD1 or TRBD2 (5 bases each). Germline V gene lookup returns CDR1 MNHNS and CDR2 SASEGT. This CDR3 region has 16 residues. Trimming pared 5 bases from V and 0 bases from J, leaving 17 bases between. The CDR3 bases are TGTGCCAGCAGTACCTCCGGGGCAGCTAGCTCCTACGAGCAGTACTTC. This encodes CASSTSGAASSYEQYF.

This clonotype was seen at least ten times. The V call is TRBV20-1, the J call TRBJ2-7; 9 bases agree with TRBD1. The germline V gene encodes CDR1 DFQATT and CDR2 SNEGSKA (reference sequence). J lost 6 bases, V lost 5 bases, and 5 bases had no gene match. This CDR3 region has 12 residues. The CDR3 DNA reads as TGCAGTGCTCAAGACAGGGGGGTCGAGCAGTACTTC. Translating it yields CSAQDRGVEQYF.